These T cell receptor beta chains were read from a single sample in a study of OX40 agonist ivuxolimab in advanced cancers. The protocol was immunoSEQ multiplex PCR, while the TCRdb copy is restricted to in-frame clones and leaves out a portion. The sample lists about 82,000 clones, about 92% occurring once. Sequences were derived from CD4+ or CD8+ T cells sorted from blood, sampled in a trial of the OX40 agonist ivuxolimab. The receptors were sampled from an adult with an advanced solid tumor such as melanoma, head and neck, liver or kidney cancer. CDR3s include the opening cysteine and the closing phenylalanine or tryptophan. A D gene is named only where the DNA matches it firmly. Only part of the rows carry a size: once, few, many, or a class if the clone is expanded.

D gene | J gene | V gene | clone size | CDR3 DNA | CDR3 protein
TRBD1 | TRBJ2-7 | TRBV4-1 | few | TGCGCCAGCAGCCAAGGGGACAGTACCTACGAGCAGTACTTC | CASSQGDSTYEQYF
. | TRBJ2-7 | TRBV6-1 | . | TGTGCCAGCAGCCCAGGGGCGGAGCAGTACTTC | CASSPGAEQYF
. | TRBJ1-1 | TRBV27 | . | TGTGCCAGCATGGCAGGCGCGGGAAACACTGAAGCTTTCTTT | CASMAGAGNTEAFF
TRBD1 | TRBJ1-5 | TRBV13 | . | TGTGCCAGCAGCATCCGTACCCGGGACAGGGCTCATCAGCCCCAGCATTTT | CASSIRTRDRAHQPQHF
. | TRBJ1-1 | TRBV7-9 | . | TGTGCCAGCAGCTTAGGGTCCAGGGAGGCTTTCTTT | CASSLGSREAFF
. | TRBJ2-7 | TRBV13 | . | TGTGCCAGCAGCATAGGGGTGATCTCCTACGAGCAGTACTTC | CASSIGVISYEQYF
. | TRBJ1-1 | TRBV5-4 | . | TGTGCCAGCAGCCCCTCGGCGGGGTACACTGAAGCTTTCTTT | CASSPSAGYTEAFF
. | TRBJ1-5 | TRBV13 | . | TGTGCCAGCAGCCACGGGAAGAATAGCAATCAGCCCCAGCATTTT | CASSHGKNSNQPQHF
. | TRBJ2-2 | TRBV9 | . | TGTGCCAGCAGAGACGCTATGAGCGGGGAGCTGTTTTTT | CASRDAMSGELFF
. | TRBJ2-5 | TRBV6-6 | . | TGTGCCAGCAGTTACGGGACCCAGTACTTC | CASSYGTQYF
. | TRBJ2-3 | TRBV12-5 | . | TGTGCTACCTCGGACCCGGACGGTAGCACAGATACGCAGTATTTT | CATSDPDGSTDTQYF
. | TRBJ1-4 | TRBV27 | . | TGTGCCAGCAGTTTATTCCCGCGGGACGCGAATGAAAAACTGTTTTTT | CASSLFPRDANEKLFF
TRBD1 | TRBJ2-7 | TRBV30 | . | TGTGCCTGGAGTGTATCAGGGGGCGACGAGCAGTACTTC | CAWSVSGGDEQYF
TRBD1 | TRBJ1-5 | TRBV6-4 | . | TGTGCCAGCAGGACTGGCCGGGACAGGGACCTTCTTTTCAATCAGCCCCAGCATTTT | CASRTGRDRDLLFNQPQHF
TRBD1 | TRBJ1-1 | TRBV18 | . | TGTGCCAGCTCACCACCGAGGTTTGCGCGAGGGGGCAACTCTGAAGCTTTCTTT | CASSPPRFARGGNSEAFF
TRBD2 | TRBJ2-7 | TRBV7-9 | . | TGTGCCAGCAGCTTAGCGGGGAGGGGCTACGAGCAGTACTTC | CASSLAGRGYEQYF
. | TRBJ2-7 | TRBV27 | . | TGTGCCAGCAGTTTCTCCCCACTCTCCTACGAGCAGTACTTC | CASSFSPLSYEQYF
TRBD1 | TRBJ1-1 | TRBV2 | . | TGTGCCAGCAGAGCAGGGGGCACTGAAGCTTTCTTT | CASRAGGTEAFF
TRBD1 | TRBJ2-7 | TRBV10-3 | . | TGTGCCATCAGTAACGCCGAGGACAGGGGTAACGAGCAGTACTTC | CAISNAEDRGNEQYF
. | TRBJ1-1 | TRBV11-3 | . | TGTGCCAGCAGCTTAAGGGGCTTGAACACTGAAGCTTTCTTT | CASSLRGLNTEAFF
. | TRBJ2-7 | TRBV6-6 | . | TGTGCCAGCAGCGATGCCGGGGTAGGAGACGAGCAGTACTTC | CASSDAGVGDEQYF
. | TRBJ2-7 | TRBV6-1 | . | TGTGCCAGCAGTGCGTGGGGCAGAGCCTACGAGCAGTACTTC | CASSAWGRAYEQYF
. | TRBJ1-4 | TRBV13 | . | TGTGCCAGCAGCGAAAGGGGTGATTTAGATGAAAAACTGTTTTTT | CASSERGDLDEKLFF
TRBD2 | TRBJ2-1 | TRBV19 | . | TGTGCCAGTAGTTCCTTGACTAGCGGGGGGGACAATGAGCAGTTCTTC | CASSSLTSGGDNEQFF
TRBD2 | TRBJ2-7 | TRBV15 | . | TGTGCCACCAGCAGATCTAGCGGGGGGGCCTACGAGCAGTACTTC | CATSRSSGGAYEQYF
. | TRBJ1-1 | TRBV27 | . | TGTGCCAGCAGTTTCGCCGGGGCCCTGACTGAAGCTTTCTTT | CASSFAGALTEAFF
. | TRBJ2-7 | TRBV6-5 | . | TGTGCCAGCAGTTACTCAAGCCACTACGAGCAGTACTTC | CASSYSSHYEQYF
. | TRBJ2-7 | TRBV10-3 | . | TGTGCCATCAGTGAGATCTCGAGGGAGCAGTACTTC | CAISEISREQYF
. | TRBJ1-5 | TRBV6-5 | . | TGTGCCAGCAGTTATAGGGCGGGGGATGGCAATCAGCCCCAGCATTTT | CASSYRAGDGNQPQHF
. | TRBJ1-6 | TRBV2 | . | TGTGCCAGCAGTGGAGCACCCTCCTATAATTCACCCCTCCACTTT | CASSGAPSYNSPLHF
TRBD1 | TRBJ1-1 | TRBV7-2 | many | TGTGCCAGCAGCTTAGGTCCAGGGGGGACTGAAGCTTTCTTT | CASSLGPGGTEAFF
. | TRBJ2-5 | TRBV7-9 | . | TGTGCCAGCAGCCTTGCCCAATTAGAGACCCAGTACTTC | CASSLAQLETQYF
. | TRBJ1-2 | TRBV11-1 | once | TGTGCCAGCAGCTTACTTGAGGACACCCATGGCTACACCTTC | CASSLLEDTHGYTF
. | TRBJ1-2 | TRBV27 | . | TGTGCCAGCAGTTTATCCCAGGGACTAGGCTATGGCTACACCTTC | CASSLSQGLGYGYTF
. | TRBJ2-3 | TRBV6-1 | . | TGTGCCAGCAGTAAAGGGACGCATGATACGCAGTATTTT | CASSKGTHDTQYF
TRBD2 | TRBJ2-1 | TRBV5-1 | . | TGCGCCAGCAGCTTGGGAGGCAGGGACTACTACAATGAGCAGTTCTTC | CASSLGGRDYYNEQFF
TRBD1 | TRBJ1-5 | TRBV5-6 | . | TGTGCCAGCAGCTTGGGACAGGGGCGCAATCAGCCCCAGCATTTT | CASSLGQGRNQPQHF
. | TRBJ2-7 | TRBV19 | . | TGTGCCAGTAGTATGACCAGGACCTACGAGCAGTACTTC | CASSMTRTYEQYF
. | TRBJ1-6 | TRBV6-1 | . | TGTGCCAGCAGTGAAGGGTGGCTGGAAAATTCACCCCTCCACTTT | CASSEGWLENSPLHF
TRBD2 | TRBJ2-5 | TRBV7-3 | . | TGTGCCAGCAGCTTAATACCGGGGGGGATACAAGAGACCCAGTACTTC | CASSLIPGGIQETQYF
. | TRBJ2-3 | TRBV13 | once | TGTGCCAGCAGCCCTGACTTTTCTAGCACAGATACGCAGTATTTT | CASSPDFSSTDTQYF
TRBD1 | TRBJ1-4 | TRBV7-9 | . | TGTGCCAGCAGTTCCGGGACAGGGGGGACTAATGAAAAACTGTTTTTT | CASSSGTGGTNEKLFF
. | TRBJ1-1 | TRBV11-2 | . | TGTGCCAGCCGCCCCACCGAAGCTTTCTTT | CASRPTEAFF
. | TRBJ2-5 | TRBV7-6 | . | TGTGCCAGCAGCGCTACTAGGGGCCAAGAGACCCAGTACTTC | CASSATRGQETQYF
. | TRBJ2-1 | TRBV6-7 | . | TGTGCCAGCAGTTCCGGAGGGACATTTTACAATGAGCAGTTCTTC | CASSSGGTFYNEQFF
TRBD1 | TRBJ1-1 | TRBV13 | . | TGTGCCAGCAGCACCTACCCCGGGACAGGGTCGAACACTGAAGCTTTCTTT | CASSTYPGTGSNTEAFF
TRBD1 | TRBJ2-7 | TRBV19 | . | TGTGCCAGTAGTCTCCGGGACAGGGCCCCCGACGAGCAGTACTTC | CASSLRDRAPDEQYF
. | TRBJ1-1 | TRBV9 | . | TGTGCCAGCAGCGTAGAAGGCCACACTGAAGCTTTCTTT | CASSVEGHTEAFF
TRBD2 | TRBJ2-7 | TRBV7-2 | . | TGTGCCAGCAGTCAACTCCGGGGGGATTACGAGCAGTACTTC | CASSQLRGDYEQYF
. | TRBJ1-1 | TRBV20-1 | . | TGCAGTGCTGGCAGGGGAACTGAAGCTTTCTTT | CSAGRGTEAFF
. | TRBJ1-2 | TRBV7-9 | . | TGTGCCAGCAGCCACGGGACTTCTTATGGCTACACCTTC | CASSHGTSYGYTF
TRBD1 | TRBJ1-2 | TRBV27 | once | TGTGCCAGCAGTATGGGACAGTGGGCGCCCTATGGCTACACCTTC | CASSMGQWAPYGYTF
. | TRBJ1-1 | TRBV4-2 | few | TGTGCCAGCAGGAGGGTTGGGAACACTGAAGCTTTCTTT | CASRRVGNTEAFF